The present T cell receptor (beta chain) was sequenced within a study of control samples from healthy donors and cancer patients (dated by TCRdb to about 2020). Preparation of the library involved the immunoSEQ multiplex PCR assay. The immuneACCESS repertoire file appears here via TCRdb, limited to in-frame rearrangements. These files lack a portion of the clones; in checked studies, under half of the deficit traces to unresolved V genes, and the cause of the others is not known. The sample yields around 100,000 clones; roughly 90% were counted once. The ten largest clones represent approximately 20% of the sample. For this clone: Its antigen specificity is not known. No base qualities exist here, and no much larger clone lies one base off it.

At the junction V is shortened by 3 bases and J by 7 bases, with 7 bases in between. The CDR3 numbers 12 residues from cysteine through phenylalanine. Solely the CDR3 DNA is kept, with 36 bases framed from the first base. CDR1 and CDR2 are read off the germline V gene (reference sequence) as LNHDA and SQIVND. The source is a man aged 55 to 70 with lung cancer. Sequencing input: PBMCs. The V and J segments used are TRBV19 and TRBJ2-1, with an unclear D gene assignment. The DNA reads TGTGCCAGTAGTATGGGATGGAATGAGCAGTTCTTC. This sequence encodes CASSMGWNEQFF. Reference TRBV19 and TRBJ2-1 genes cover what lies past the CDR3, so the full variable domain is DGGITQSPKYLFRKEGQNVTLSCEQNLNHDAMYWYRQDPGQGLRLIYYSQIVNDFQKGDIAEGYSVSREKKESFPLTVTSAQKNPTAFYLCASSMGWNEQFFGPGTRLTVL.